Following are 10 T cell receptor beta chains from one sample sequenced in a study of human T cells and chemical hapten exposure. Each CDR3 protein is one row after TCRdb ran MiXCR on the RACE reads. Found here are around 380,000 distinct CDR3 sequences, approximately 5% of them singletons; the top ten hold around 2.3%. As for time point: patch test 1, 2 weeks after DPC sensitization. Treatment given: therapeutic diphenylcyclopropenone sensitization with weekly scalp DPC. The sequenced sample was whole blood, obtained in connection with sensitization to the hapten diphenylcyclopropenone (DPC). The receptors come from a woman aged 45 to 65 with alopecia areata. Some clones in this sample may be carry-over from other donors' samples.

This clonotype was observed at least ten times. The V call is TRBV5-1, the J call TRBJ2-1; TRBD2 agrees at 10 bases. There are 14 residues in the CDR3. Unmatched junction bases numbered 7, after V lost 3 bases and J lost 10 bases. Looked up from germline, CDR1 is SGHRS and CDR2 is YFSETQ. The chain's CDR3 is CASSYVTSGVEQFF. DNA for the CDR3: TGCGCCAGCAGCTACGTTACTAGCGGGGTAGAGCAGTTCTTC.

The chain has TRBV6-5 and TRBJ2-2; a possible D gene is TRBD2 (5 bases). Deletions cut 6 bases from V and 7 bases from J, with 9 bases between. The germline gives CDR1 MNHEY, CDR2 SVGAGI. CDR3 size: 12 residues. CDR3 sequence: CASSHGDGELFF. The CDR3 nucleotides are TGTGCCAGCAGCCACGGGGACGGGGAGCTGTTTTTT.

This clonotype was seen at least ten times. This chain joins TRBV6-2 or TRBV6-3 and TRBJ2-7; D is possibly TRBD2 (6 bases). Germline CDR1 MNHEY, CDR2 SVGEGT. The CDR3 loop spans 13 amino acids. V was cut by 4 bases and J by 9 bases, with 16 bases left in between. In DNA, the CDR3 is TGTGCCAGCAGTTCCATGACTAGTCTCGGGCAGTACTTC. Translating gives CASSSMTSLGQYF.

V is TRBV6-5 and J is TRBJ2-1; no clear D gene. This CDR3 spans 15 amino acids. From germline, CDR1 is MNHEY and CDR2 SVGAGI. V lost 5 bases and J 4 bases, leaving 15 bases between the germline ends. CDR3 DNA: TGTGCCAGCAGTAAATCAGTGGGCTGGTACAATGAGCAGTTCTTC. Translation: CASSKSVGWYNEQFF.

The sample holds many counts of this clonotype. This chain uses TRBV4-3 with TRBJ2-3; 15 nucleotides match TRBD2. The J segment lost 2 bases and the V segment lost 4 bases, leaving 10 bases of the junction unmatched. The CDR3 length is 19 residues. The V gene's germline CDR1 is LGHNA and CDR2 YSLEER. The CDR3 DNA reads TGCGCCAGCAGCCGTGGACTAGCGGGAGGGCTATTCGCCACAGATACGCAGTATTTT. Translating gives CASSRGLAGGLFATDTQYF.

The V and J genes are TRBV15 and TRBJ1-5; D unresolved. This CDR3 spans 14 amino acids. Trimming removed 5 bases from V and 0 bases from J, with 8 bases in between. Per germline, CDR1 LNHNV and CDR2 YYDKDF (reference sequence). The CDR3 DNA follows: TGTGCCACCAGCGACCCCATTAGCAATCAGCCCCAGCATTTT. Amino acid sequence: CATSDPISNQPQHF.

This clonotype was seen only a few times. The rearrangement uses TRBV6-1 and TRBJ2-1; D may correspond to TRBD1 or TRBD2 (5 bases each). The germline V gene has CDR1 MNHNS and CDR2 SASEGT. CDR3 length: 14 residues. Trimming removed 2 bases from V and 6 bases from J, with 11 bases in between. The CDR3 bases are TGTGCCAGCAGTGAATGGGGGACCGGCAATGAGCAGTTCTTC. Translation: CASSEWGTGNEQFF.

This clonotype was seen at least ten times. V gene TRBV21-1 combines with J gene TRBJ2-1; the table's D call, TRBD1, was not checked against the DNA. TRBV21-1 is noted as a pseudogene. This CDR3 is 17 amino acids long. This chain's CDR3 is CASSKAHRDGDYNEQFF. The CDR3 DNA reads TGTGCCAGCAGCAAAGCGCATAGGGACGGGGACTACAATGAGCAGTTCTTC.

This clonotype was observed many times. The chain is built from TRBV27 and TRBJ1-5, with 8 nucleotides matching TRBD1. From germline, CDR1 is MNHEY and CDR2 SMNVEV (reference sequence). Losses at the gene ends were 5 bases for V and 3 bases for J; bases not matched to a gene: 3. The CDR3 contains 14 residues. This CDR3 is CASSRTGFNQPQHF. The CDR3 DNA reads as TGTGCCAGCAGTCGGACAGGGTTCAATCAGCCCCAGCATTTT.

This clonotype was counted only a few times. V and J are TRBV7-7 and TRBJ2-1; 14 bases agree with TRBD2. J was trimmed by 9 bases and V by 5 bases; bases with no gene match: 6. The CDR3 is made up of 15 amino acids. Germline CDR1 is SSHAT and CDR2 is FNYEAQ (reference sequence). For the CDR3, the DNA is TGTGCCAGCAGCCAGGGACTAGCGGGGGTAGGTGAGCAGTTCTTC. It translates to CASSQGLAGVGEQFF.